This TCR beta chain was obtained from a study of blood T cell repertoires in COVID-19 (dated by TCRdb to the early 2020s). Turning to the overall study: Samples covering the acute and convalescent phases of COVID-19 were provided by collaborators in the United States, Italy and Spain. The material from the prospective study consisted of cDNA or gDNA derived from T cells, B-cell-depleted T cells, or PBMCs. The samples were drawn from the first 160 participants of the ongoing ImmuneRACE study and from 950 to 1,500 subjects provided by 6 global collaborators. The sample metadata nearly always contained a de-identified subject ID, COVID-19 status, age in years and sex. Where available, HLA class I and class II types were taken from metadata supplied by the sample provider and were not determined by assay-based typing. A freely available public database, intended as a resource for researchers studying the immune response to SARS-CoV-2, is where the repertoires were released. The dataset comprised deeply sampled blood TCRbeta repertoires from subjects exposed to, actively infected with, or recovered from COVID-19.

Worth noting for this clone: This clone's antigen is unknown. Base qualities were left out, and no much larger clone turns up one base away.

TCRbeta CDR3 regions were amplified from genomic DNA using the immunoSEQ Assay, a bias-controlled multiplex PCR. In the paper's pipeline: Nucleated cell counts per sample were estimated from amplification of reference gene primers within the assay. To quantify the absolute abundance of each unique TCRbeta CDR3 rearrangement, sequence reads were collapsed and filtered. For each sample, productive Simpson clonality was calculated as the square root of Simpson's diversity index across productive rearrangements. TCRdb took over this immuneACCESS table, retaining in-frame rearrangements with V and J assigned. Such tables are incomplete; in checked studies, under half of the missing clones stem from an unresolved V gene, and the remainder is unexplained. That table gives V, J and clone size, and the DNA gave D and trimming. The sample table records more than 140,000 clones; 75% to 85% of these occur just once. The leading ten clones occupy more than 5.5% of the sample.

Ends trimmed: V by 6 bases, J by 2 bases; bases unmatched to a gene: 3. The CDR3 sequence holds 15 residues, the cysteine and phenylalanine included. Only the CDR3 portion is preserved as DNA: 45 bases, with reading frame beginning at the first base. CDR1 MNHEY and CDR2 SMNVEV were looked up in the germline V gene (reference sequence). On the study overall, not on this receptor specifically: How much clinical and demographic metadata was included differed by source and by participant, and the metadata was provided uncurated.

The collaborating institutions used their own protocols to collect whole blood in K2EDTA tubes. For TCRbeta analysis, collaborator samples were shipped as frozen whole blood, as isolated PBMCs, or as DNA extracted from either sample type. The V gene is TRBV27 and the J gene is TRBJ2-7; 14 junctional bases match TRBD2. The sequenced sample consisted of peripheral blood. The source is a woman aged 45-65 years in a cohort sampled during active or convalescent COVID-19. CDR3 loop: CASRGLAGAPYEQYF. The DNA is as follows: TGTGCCAGCAGGGGACTAGCGGGGGCACCCTACGAGCAGTACTTC.